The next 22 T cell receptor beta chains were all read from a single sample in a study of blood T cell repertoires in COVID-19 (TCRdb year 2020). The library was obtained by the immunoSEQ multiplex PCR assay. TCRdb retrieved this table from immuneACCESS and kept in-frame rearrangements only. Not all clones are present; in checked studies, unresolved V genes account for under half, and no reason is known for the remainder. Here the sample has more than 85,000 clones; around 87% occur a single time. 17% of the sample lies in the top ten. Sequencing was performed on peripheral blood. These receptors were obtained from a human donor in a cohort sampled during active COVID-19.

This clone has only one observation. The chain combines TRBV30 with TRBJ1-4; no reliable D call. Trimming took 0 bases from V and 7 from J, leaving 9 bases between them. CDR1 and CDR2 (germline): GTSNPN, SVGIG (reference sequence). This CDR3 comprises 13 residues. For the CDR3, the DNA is TGTGCCTGGAGTGTACAGCGGGGTGAAAAACTGTTTTTT. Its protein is CAWSVQRGEKLFF.

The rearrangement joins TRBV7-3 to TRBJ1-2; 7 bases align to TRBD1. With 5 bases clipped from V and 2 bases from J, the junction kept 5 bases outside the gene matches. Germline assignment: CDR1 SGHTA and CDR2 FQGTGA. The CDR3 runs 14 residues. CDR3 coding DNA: TGTGCCAGCAGCGAGGGGGCAGGGAACTATGGCTACACCTTC. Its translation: CASSEGAGNYGYTF. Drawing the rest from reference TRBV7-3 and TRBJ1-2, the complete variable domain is GAGVSQTPSNKVTEKGKYVELRCDPISGHTALYWYRQSLGQGPEFLIYFQGTGAADDSGLPNDRFFAVRPEGSVSTLKIQRTERGDSAVYLCASSEGAGNYGYTFGSGTRLTVV.

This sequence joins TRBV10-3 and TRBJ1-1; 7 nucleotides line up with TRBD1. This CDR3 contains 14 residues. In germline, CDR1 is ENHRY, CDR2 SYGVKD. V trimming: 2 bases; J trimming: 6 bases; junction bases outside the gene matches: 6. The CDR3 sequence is CAISEIGTVAEAFF. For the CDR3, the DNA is TGTGCCATCAGTGAGATTGGGACAGTTGCTGAAGCTTTCTTT.

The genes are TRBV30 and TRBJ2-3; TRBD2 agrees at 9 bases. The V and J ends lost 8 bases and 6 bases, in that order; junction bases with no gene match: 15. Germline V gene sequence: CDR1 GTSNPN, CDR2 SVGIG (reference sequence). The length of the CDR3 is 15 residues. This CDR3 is CAGQWRGGLWDTQYF. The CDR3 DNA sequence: TGTGCCGGGCAATGGCGGGGGGGCCTTTGGGATACGCAGTATTTT.

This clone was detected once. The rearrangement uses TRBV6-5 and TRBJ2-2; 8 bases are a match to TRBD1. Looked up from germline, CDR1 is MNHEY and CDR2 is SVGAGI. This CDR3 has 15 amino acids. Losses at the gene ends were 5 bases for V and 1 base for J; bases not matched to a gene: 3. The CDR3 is CASSPGQVNTGELFF. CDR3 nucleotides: TGTGCCAGCAGTCCGGGACAGGTGAACACCGGGGAGCTGTTTTTT.

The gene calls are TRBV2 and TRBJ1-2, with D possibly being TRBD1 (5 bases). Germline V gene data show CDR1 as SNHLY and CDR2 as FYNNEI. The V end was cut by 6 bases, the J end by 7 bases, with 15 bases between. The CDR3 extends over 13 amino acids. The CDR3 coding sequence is TGTGCCAGCAGAGTAACAGGAATTGGTGGCTACACCTTC. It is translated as CASRVTGIGGYTF.

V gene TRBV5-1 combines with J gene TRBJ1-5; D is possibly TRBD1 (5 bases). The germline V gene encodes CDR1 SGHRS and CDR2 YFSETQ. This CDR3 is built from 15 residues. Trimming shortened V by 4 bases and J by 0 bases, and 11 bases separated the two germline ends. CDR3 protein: CASSDGGFSNQPQHF. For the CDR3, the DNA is TGCGCCAGCAGCGATGGGGGGTTTAGCAATCAGCCCCAGCATTTT.

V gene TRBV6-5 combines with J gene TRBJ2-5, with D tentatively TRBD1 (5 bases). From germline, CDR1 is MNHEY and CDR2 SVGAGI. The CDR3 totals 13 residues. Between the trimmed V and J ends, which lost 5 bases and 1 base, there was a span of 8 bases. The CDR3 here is CASSRQIQETQYF. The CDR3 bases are TGTGCCAGCAGTCGACAGATCCAAGAGACCCAGTACTTC.

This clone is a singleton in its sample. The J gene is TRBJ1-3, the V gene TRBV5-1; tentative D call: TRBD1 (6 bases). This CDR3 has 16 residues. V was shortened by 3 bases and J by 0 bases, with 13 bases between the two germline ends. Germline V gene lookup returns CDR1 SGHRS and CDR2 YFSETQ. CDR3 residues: CASSSGGSLSGNTIYF. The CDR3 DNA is TGCGCCAGCAGCTCGGGGGGCAGTCTCTCTGGAAACACCATATATTTT.

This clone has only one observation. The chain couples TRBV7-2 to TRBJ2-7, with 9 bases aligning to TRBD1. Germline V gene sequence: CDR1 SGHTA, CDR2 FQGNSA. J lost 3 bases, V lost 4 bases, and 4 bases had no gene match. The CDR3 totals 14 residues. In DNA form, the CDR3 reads TGTGCCAGCAGCTCCACGGGACAGGGCTACGAGCAGTACTTC. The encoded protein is CASSSTGQGYEQYF. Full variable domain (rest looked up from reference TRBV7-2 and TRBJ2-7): GAGVSQSPSNKVTEKGKDVELRCDPISGHTALYWYRQSLGQGLEFLIYFQGNSAPDKSGLPSDRFSAERTGGSVSTLTIQRTQQEDSAVYLCASSSTGQGYEQYFGPGTRLTVT.

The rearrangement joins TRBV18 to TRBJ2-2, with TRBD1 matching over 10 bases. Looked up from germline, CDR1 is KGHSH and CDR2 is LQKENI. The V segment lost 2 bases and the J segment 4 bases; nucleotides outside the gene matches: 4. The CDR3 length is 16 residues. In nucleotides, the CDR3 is TGTGCCAGCTCACCAGGACAGGGGGTTCCCACCGGGGAGCTGTTTTTT. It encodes CASSPGQGVPTGELFF.

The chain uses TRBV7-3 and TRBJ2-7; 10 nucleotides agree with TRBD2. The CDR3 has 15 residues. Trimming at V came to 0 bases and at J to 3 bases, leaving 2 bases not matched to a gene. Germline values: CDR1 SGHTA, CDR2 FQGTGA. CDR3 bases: TGTGCCAGCAGCTTAACGAGCGGGGGGGTCTACGAGCAGTACTTC. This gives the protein CASSLTSGGVYEQYF.

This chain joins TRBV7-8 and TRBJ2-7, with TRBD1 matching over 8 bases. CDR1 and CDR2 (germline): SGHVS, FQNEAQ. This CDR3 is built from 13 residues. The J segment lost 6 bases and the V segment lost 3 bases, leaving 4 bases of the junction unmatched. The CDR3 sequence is CASSFGQGGEQYF. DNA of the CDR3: TGTGCCAGCAGCTTCGGACAGGGAGGCGAGCAGTACTTC.

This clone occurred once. CDR3 bases: TGTGCCACCACCCACCCTATGAACACTGAAGCTTTCTTT. Its protein is CATTHPMNTEAFF. This chain uses TRBV6-5 with TRBJ1-1; no definite D call. Germline values: CDR1 MNHEY, CDR2 SVGAGI. V dropped 10 bases and J dropped 0 bases, with 12 bases sitting between them. The CDR3 loop spans 13 amino acids.

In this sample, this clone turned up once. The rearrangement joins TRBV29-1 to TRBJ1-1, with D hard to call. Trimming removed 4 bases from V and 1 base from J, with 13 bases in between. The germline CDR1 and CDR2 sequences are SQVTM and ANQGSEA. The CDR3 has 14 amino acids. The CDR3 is CSVVTGSANTEAFF. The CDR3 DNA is TGCAGCGTTGTAACGGGGTCAGCGAACACTGAAGCTTTCTTT.

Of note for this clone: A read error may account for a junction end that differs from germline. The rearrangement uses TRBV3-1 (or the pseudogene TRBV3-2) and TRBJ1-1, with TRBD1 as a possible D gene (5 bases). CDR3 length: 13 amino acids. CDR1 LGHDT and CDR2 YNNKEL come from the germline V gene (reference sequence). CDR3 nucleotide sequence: TGTGCCAGCAGCCAAGTAGGGGATGCTGAGGCTTTCTTT. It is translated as CASSQVGDAEAFF.

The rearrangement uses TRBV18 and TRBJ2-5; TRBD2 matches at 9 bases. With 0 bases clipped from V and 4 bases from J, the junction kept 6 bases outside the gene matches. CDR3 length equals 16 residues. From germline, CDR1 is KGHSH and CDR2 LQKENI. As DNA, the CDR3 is TGTGCCAGCTCACCACCGAGCGGGGGGCCCCGAGAGACCCAGTACTTC. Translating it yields CASSPPSGGPRETQYF.

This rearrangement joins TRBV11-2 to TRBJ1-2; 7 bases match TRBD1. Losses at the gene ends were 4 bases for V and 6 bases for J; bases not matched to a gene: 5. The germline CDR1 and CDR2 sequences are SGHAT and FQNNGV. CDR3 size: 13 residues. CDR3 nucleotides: TGTGCCAGCAGCTCCACAGGGGCGCATGGCTACACCTTC. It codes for CASSSTGAHGYTF. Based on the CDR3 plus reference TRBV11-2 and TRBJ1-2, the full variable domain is EAGVAQSPRYKIIEKRQSVAFWCNPISGHATLYWYQQILGQGPKLLIQFQNNGVVDDSQLPKDRFSAERLKGVDSTLKIQPAKLEDSAVYLCASSSTGAHGYTFGSGTRLTVV.

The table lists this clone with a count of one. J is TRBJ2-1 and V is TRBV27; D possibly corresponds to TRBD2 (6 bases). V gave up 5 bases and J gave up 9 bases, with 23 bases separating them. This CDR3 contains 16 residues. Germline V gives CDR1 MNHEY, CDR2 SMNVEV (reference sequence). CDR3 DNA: TGTGCCAGCAGTACCCCCGAGAACACCAAGGGAGGTGAGCAGTTCTTC. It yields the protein CASSTPENTKGGEQFF.

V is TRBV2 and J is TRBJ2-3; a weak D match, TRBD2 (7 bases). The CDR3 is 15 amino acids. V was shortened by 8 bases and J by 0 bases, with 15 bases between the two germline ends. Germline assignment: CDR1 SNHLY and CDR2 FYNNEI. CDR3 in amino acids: CASRGAVYSTDTQYF. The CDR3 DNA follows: TGTGCCAGCCGGGGGGCGGTGTATAGCACAGATACGCAGTATTTT.

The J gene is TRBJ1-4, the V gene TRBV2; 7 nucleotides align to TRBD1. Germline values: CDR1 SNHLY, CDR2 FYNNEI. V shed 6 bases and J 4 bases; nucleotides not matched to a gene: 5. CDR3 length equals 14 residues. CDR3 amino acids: CASRIQGINEKLFF. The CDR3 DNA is TGTGCCAGCAGGATACAGGGGATTAATGAAAAACTGTTTTTT. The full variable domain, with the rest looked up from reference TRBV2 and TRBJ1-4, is EPEVTQTPSHQVTQMGQEVILRCVPISNHLYFYWYRQILGQKVEFLVSFYNNEISEKSEIFDDQFSVERPDGSNFTLKIRSTKLEDSAMYFCASRIQGINEKLFFGSGTQLSVL.

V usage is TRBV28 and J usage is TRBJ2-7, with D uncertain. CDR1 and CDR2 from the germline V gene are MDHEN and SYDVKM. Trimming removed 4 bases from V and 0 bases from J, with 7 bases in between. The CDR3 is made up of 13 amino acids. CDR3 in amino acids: CASSSQSSYEQYF. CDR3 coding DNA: TGTGCCAGCAGTTCACAGAGCTCCTACGAGCAGTACTTC.